The 17 T cell receptor beta chains reported below all come from one sample, sequenced in a study of blood T cells in healthy people across ages. A second roughly 7 to 12 cycle PCR used barcoded and J-beta primers. MiXCR was run by TCRdb on the 5' RACE reads, yielding one entry per CDR3 protein. The sample records 1.2 million to 1.5 million distinct CDR3 sequences, roughly 40% being singletons. The sample comprised blood. Receptors originate from a woman aged 18-29 years in good health.

This clonotype was seen more than once but under ten times. The chain employs TRBV2 and TRBJ2-5; no reliable D call. Germline V gene data show CDR1 as SNHLY and CDR2 as FYNNEI. The CDR3 extends over 11 amino acids. Trimming left V 7 bases short and J 3 bases short, with 6 bases between. CDR3 sequence (DNA): TGTGCCAGCACGGTGAAAGAGACCCAGTACTTC. Its translation: CASTVKETQYF.

The chain carries TRBV2 and TRBJ2-4; 8 bases map to TRBD1. Germline lookup yields CDR1 SNHLY and CDR2 FYNNEI. Trimming removed 5 bases from V and 6 bases from J; junction bases left unmatched: 9. The CDR3 is 15 amino acids. This chain's CDR3 is CASSLTGQGGNIQYF. Written as DNA, the CDR3 is TGTGCCAGCAGTCTTACAGGACAGGGCGGAAACATTCAGTACTTC.

This chain joins TRBV20-1 and TRBJ2-1; the D is unclear. Trimming shortened V by 6 bases and J by 8 bases, and 17 bases separated the two germline ends. This CDR3 contains 13 residues. Germline loops: CDR1 DFQATT, CDR2 SNEGSKA (reference sequence). CDR3 loop: CSAQSSLHYEQFF. The CDR3 bases are TGCAGTGCCCAATCCAGCCTTCACTATGAGCAGTTCTTC.

The J gene is TRBJ1-4, the V gene TRBV7-6; D is ambiguous. The germline CDR1 and CDR2 sequences are SGHVS and FNYEAQ. The V end was cut by 3 bases, the J end by 12 bases, with 17 bases between. The CDR3 has 14 residues. DNA of the CDR3: TGTGCCAGCAGCTTTAAAGAGTGGTCGGGTGAACTGTTTTTT. It yields the protein CASSFKEWSGELFF. The full variable domain, rest sourced from reference TRBV7-6 and TRBJ1-4, is GAGVSQSPRYKVTKRGQDVALRCDPISGHVSLYWYRQALGQGPEFLTYFNYEAQQDKSGLPNDRFSAERPEGSISTLTIQRTEQRDSAMYRCASSFKEWSGELFFGSGTQLSVL.

J is TRBJ2-6 and V is TRBV4-1; TRBD1 agrees at 7 bases. CDR1 and CDR2 from the germline V gene are MGHRA and YSYEKL. Trimming cost V 5 bases and J 0 bases; bases outside gene matches: 10. The CDR3 contains 18 residues. CDR3 nucleotides: TGCGCCAGCAGCACCCGGGACAGCCTAGACTCTGGGGCCAACGTCCTGACTTTC. It yields the protein CASSTRDSLDSGANVLTF.

This chain's CDR3 is CASMGLLGQPQHF. CDR3 sequence (DNA): TGCGCCAGCATGGGGCTTCTCGGACAGCCCCAGCATTTT. This chain connects TRBV5-1 to TRBJ1-5, with D tentatively TRBD1 (5 bases). Germline loops: CDR1 SGHRS, CDR2 YFSETQ. Trimming shortened V by 6 bases and J by 7 bases, and 14 bases separated the two germline ends. The length of the CDR3 is 13 residues.

This rearrangement joins TRBV20-1 to TRBJ2-7; D perhaps matches TRBD2 (6 bases). The CDR3 length is 16 residues. The V gene lost 0 bases and the J gene lost 6 bases, with 21 bases spanning the gap. Germline V lookup: CDR1 DFQATT, CDR2 SNEGSKA (reference sequence). The CDR3 nucleotides are TGCAGTGCTAGAGATCGCTACGGCGGGAAGGATGGCGAGCAGTACTTC. This encodes CSARDRYGGKDGEQYF.

The V gene is TRBV10-3, the J gene TRBJ2-7, with 15 bases fitting TRBD2. Trimming cost V 3 bases and J 7 bases; bases outside gene matches: 13. The CDR3 consists of 18 residues. CDR1 and CDR2 from the germline V gene are ENHRY and SYGVKD. Here the CDR3 reads CAISEGTSGGKGYNEQYF. CDR3 bases: TGTGCCATCAGTGAAGGGACTAGCGGGGGGAAAGGGTACAATGAGCAGTACTTC.

As for this clonotype: Mismatch with germline at one junction end may stem from a read error. This chain uses TRBV7-9 with TRBJ1-2; TRBD1 matches at 7 bases. The CDR3 contains 14 residues. Germline loops: CDR1 SEHNR, CDR2 FQNEAQ (reference sequence). CDR3 coding DNA: TGTGTCAGCAGCTTAGCAGGGGACAGAGACGGCTACACCTTC. This codes for CVSSLAGDRDGYTF.

This clonotype was detected only once. The chain has TRBV24-1 and TRBJ2-1; TRBD1 might be the D (7 bases). Germline values: CDR1 KGHDR, CDR2 SFDVKD. The CDR3 sequence is 15 residues long. V shed 9 bases and J shed 1 base, with 15 bases lying between them. This CDR3 reads CATSQGGGSYNEQFF. DNA for the CDR3: TGTGCCACCTCGCAGGGGGGAGGATCCTACAATGAGCAGTTCTTC.

This clonotype was detected only a few times. The V gene is TRBV7-3, the J gene TRBJ2-3, with D possibly TRBD1 on 6 matching bases. The CDR3 is 16 amino acids. V dropped 4 bases and J dropped 1 base, with 15 bases sitting between them. From germline, CDR1 is SGHTA and CDR2 FQGTGA. The CDR3 DNA reads as TGTGCCAGCAGCTCTCAGGGGAGTGGTCGCACAGATACGCAGTATTTT. Protein product: CASSSQGSGRTDTQYF.

The rearrangement uses TRBV4-2 and TRBJ2-2; 9 nucleotides agree with TRBD2. The CDR3 sequence is 17 residues long. The V gene's germline CDR1 is LGHNA and CDR2 YNFKEQ. The V gene end was trimmed by 4 bases and the J gene end by 4 bases; junction bases not matched to a gene: 10. CDR3 region: CASSPGLAGASTGELFF. For the CDR3, the DNA is TGTGCCAGCAGCCCCGGGTTAGCGGGAGCGAGCACCGGGGAGCTGTTTTTT.

The gene calls are TRBV18 and TRBJ1-1; unclear D gene. CDR3 length equals 13 residues. Germline V gene sequence: CDR1 KGHSH, CDR2 LQKENI. V shed 0 bases and J shed 11 bases, with 13 bases lying between them. This chain's CDR3 is CASSPPELRGAFF. DNA of the CDR3: TGTGCCAGCTCACCACCAGAGCTCCGAGGGGCTTTCTTT.

The chain couples TRBV2 to TRBJ2-4; TRBD1 agrees at 7 bases. With the DNA end fitting TRBJ2-7 better, the J assignment may be wrong. This CDR3 has 15 residues. The V gene's germline CDR1 is SNHLY and CDR2 FYNNEI. CDR3 nucleotide sequence: TGTGCCAGCAGTAAAGGACAGGTCGTTCGAGACGAGCAGTACTTC. Translated, it gives CASSKGQVVRDEQYF.

This rearrangement joins TRBV6-5 to TRBJ2-3; 8 nucleotides line up with TRBD2. The V and J ends lost 2 bases and 0 bases, in that order; junction bases with no gene match: 4. Germline assignment: CDR1 MNHEY and CDR2 SVGAGI. CDR3 length: 16 residues. In nucleotides, the CDR3 is TGTGCCAGCAGTTACCCGGGGGGGACTAGCACAGATACGCAGTATTTT. Residues: CASSYPGGTSTDTQYF.

The chain employs TRBV18 and TRBJ2-1; D perhaps matches TRBD1 (6 bases). The CDR3 length is 19 residues. Germline values: CDR1 KGHSH, CDR2 LQKENI. The V end lost 5 bases, the J end lost 0 bases, and 23 bases lay between the germline ends. In nucleotides, the CDR3 is TGTGCCAGCTCAACTAAACCCGGACAGCCTAGGAGCTCCTACAATGAGCAGTTCTTC. It codes for CASSTKPGQPRSSYNEQFF.

This clonotype was observed a few times. The rearrangement uses TRBV20-1 and TRBJ2-5; tentatively, D is TRBD2 (6 bases). V was trimmed by 5 bases and J by 5 bases, leaving 24 bases between them. The CDR3 runs to 16 residues. The germline V gene has CDR1 DFQATT and CDR2 SNEGSKA (reference sequence). CDR3 sequence: CSAAPTGAGPLETQYF. The CDR3, as DNA: TGCAGTGCTGCACCTACCGGGGCGGGGCCCCTCGAGACCCAGTACTTC.